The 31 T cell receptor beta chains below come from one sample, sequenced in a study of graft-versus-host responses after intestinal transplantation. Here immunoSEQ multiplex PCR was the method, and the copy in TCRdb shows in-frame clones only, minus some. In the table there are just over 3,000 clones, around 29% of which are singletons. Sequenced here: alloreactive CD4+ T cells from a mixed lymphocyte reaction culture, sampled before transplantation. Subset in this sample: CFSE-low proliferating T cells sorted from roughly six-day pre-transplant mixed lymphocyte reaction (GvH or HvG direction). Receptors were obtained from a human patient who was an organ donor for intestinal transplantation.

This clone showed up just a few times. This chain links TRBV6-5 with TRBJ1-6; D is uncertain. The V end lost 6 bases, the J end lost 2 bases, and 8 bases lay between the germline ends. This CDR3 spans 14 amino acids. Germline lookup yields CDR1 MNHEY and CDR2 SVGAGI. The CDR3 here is CASSYAAYNSPLHF. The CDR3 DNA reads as TGTGCCAGCAGCTACGCAGCCTATAATTCACCCCTCCACTTT.

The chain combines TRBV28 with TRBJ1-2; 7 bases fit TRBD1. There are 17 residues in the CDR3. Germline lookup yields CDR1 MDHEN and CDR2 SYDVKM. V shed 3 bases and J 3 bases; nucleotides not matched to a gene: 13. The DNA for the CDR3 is TGTGCCAGCAGTTTTCCTCAGGGGGTGAATCTTCACTATGGCTACACCTTC. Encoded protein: CASSFPQGVNLHYGYTF.

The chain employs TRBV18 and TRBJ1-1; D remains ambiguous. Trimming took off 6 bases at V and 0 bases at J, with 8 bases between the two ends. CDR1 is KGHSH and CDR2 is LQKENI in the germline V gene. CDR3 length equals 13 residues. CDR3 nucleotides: TGTGCCAGCTCCCCCAACATGAACACTGAAGCTTTCTTT. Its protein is CASSPNMNTEAFF.

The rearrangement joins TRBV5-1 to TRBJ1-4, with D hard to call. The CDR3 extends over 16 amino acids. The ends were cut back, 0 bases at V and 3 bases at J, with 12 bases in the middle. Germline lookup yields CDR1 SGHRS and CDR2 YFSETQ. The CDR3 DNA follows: TGCGCCAGCAGCTTGGTGGGATACGGGGCTAATGAAAAACTGTTTTTT. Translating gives CASSLVGYGANEKLFF.

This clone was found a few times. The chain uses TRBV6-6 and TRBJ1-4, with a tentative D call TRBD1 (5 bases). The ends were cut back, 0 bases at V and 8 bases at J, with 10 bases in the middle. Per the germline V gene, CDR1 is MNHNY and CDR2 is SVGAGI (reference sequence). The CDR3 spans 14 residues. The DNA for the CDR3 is TGTGCCAGCAGTTACTCCAGGGCTGGAGAAAAACTGTTTTTT. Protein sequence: CASSYSRAGEKLFF.

The CDR3 bases are TGCGCCAGCAGCCAAGACCTAGCGTATACAGATACGCAGTATTTT. Residues: CASSQDLAYTDTQYF. This chain joins TRBV4-1 and TRBJ2-3; D may be TRBD2 (6 bases). Germline CDR1 is MGHRA and CDR2 is YSYEKL. The CDR3 spans 15 residues. Deletions cut 0 bases from V and 3 bases from J, with 10 bases between.

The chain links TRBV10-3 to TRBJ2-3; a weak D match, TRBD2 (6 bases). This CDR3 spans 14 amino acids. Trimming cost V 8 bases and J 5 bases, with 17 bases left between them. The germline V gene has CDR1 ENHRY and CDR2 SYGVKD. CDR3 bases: TGTGCCATCTCGGCTAGCGTTTTACGAGATACGCAGTATTTT. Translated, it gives CAISASVLRDTQYF.

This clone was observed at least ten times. This CDR3 reads CASIAPGRTYEQYF. The CDR3 DNA reads as TGTGCCAGCATCGCGCCAGGGAGGACCTACGAGCAGTACTTC. This sequence joins TRBV6-5 and TRBJ2-7; D is possibly TRBD2 (6 bases). The CDR3 runs to 14 residues. Germline V gene data show CDR1 as MNHEY and CDR2 as SVGAGI. Trimming pared 7 bases from V and 2 bases from J, leaving 15 bases between.

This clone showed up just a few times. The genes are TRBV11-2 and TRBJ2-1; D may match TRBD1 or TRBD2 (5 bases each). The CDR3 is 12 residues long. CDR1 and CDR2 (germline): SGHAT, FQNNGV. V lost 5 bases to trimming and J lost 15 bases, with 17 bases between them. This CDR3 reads CASSREGLGPFF. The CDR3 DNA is TGTGCCAGCAGCCGCGAGGGGTTGGGGCCGTTCTTC.

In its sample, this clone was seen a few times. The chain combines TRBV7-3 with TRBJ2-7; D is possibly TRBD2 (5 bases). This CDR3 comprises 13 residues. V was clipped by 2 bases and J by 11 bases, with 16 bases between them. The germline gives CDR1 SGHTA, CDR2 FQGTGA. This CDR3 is CASSLVAGSAEYF. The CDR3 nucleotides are TGTGCCAGCAGCTTAGTTGCGGGTAGCGCGGAGTACTTC. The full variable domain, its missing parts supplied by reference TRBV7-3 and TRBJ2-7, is GAGVSQTPSNKVTEKGKYVELRCDPISGHTALYWYRQSLGQGPEFLIYFQGTGAADDSGLPNDRFFAVRPEGSVSTLKIQRTERGDSAVYLCASSLVAGSAEYFGPGTRLTVT.

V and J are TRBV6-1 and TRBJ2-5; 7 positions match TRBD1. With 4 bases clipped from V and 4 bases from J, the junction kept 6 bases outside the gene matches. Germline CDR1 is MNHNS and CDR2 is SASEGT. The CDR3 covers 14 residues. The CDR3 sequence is CASSGQGQSETQYF. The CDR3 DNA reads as TGTGCCAGCAGTGGACAGGGACAGTCAGAGACCCAGTACTTC.

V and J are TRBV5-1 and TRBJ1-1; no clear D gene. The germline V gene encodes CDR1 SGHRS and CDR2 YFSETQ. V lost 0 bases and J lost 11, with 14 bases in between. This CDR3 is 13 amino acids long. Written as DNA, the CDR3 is TGCGCCAGCAGCTTGGAAGGGTCCCCAGAGGCTTTCTTT. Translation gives CASSLEGSPEAFF.

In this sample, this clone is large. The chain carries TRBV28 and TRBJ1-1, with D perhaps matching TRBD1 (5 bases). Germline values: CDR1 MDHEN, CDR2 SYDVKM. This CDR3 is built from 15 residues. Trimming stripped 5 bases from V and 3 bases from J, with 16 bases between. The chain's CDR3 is CASSPAGAGDTEAFF. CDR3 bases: TGTGCCAGCAGTCCCGCCGGGGCAGGAGACACTGAAGCTTTCTTT.

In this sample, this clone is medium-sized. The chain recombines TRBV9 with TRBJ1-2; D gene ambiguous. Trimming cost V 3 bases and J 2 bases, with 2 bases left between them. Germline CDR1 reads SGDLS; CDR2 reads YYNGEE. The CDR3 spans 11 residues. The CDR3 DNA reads TGTGCCAGCAGCGCGAACTATGGCTACACCTTC. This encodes CASSANYGYTF.

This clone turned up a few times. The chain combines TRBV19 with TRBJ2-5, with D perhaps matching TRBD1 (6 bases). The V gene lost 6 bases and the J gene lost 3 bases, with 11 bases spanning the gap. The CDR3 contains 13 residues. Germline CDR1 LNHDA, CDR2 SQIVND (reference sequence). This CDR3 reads CASSVDREETQYF. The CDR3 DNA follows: TGTGCCAGTAGCGTGGACAGAGAAGAGACCCAGTACTTC.

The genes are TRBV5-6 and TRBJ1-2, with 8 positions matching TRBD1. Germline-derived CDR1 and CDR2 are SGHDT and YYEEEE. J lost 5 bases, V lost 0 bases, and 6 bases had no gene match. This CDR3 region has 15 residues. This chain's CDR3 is CASSLGTGFLYGYTF. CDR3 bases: TGTGCCAGCAGCTTGGGGACAGGGTTCCTTTATGGCTACACCTTC.

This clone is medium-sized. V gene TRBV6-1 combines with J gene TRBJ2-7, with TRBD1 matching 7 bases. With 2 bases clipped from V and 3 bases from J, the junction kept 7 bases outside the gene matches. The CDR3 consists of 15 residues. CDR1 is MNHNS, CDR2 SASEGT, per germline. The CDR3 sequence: CASSEIPGQIYEQYF. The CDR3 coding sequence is TGTGCCAGCAGTGAAATTCCGGGACAGATCTACGAGCAGTACTTC.

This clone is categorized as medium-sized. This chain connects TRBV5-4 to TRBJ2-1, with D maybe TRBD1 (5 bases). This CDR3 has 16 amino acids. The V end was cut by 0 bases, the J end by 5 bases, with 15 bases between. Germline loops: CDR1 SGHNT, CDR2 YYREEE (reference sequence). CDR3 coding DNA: TGTGCCAGCAGCTTGGGGGGTCGTGGGGCAGACAATGAGCAGTTCTTC. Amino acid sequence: CASSLGGRGADNEQFF.

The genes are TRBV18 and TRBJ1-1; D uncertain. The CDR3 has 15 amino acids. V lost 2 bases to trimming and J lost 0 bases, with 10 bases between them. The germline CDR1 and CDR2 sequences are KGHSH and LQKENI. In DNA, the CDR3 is TGTGCCAGCTCACCAAGAGAGGCTTTGAACACTGAAGCTTTCTTT. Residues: CASSPREALNTEAFF.

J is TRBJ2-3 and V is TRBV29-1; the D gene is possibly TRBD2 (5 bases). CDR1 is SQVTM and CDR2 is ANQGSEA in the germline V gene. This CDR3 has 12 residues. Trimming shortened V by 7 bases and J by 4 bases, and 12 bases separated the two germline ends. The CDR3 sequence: CSAKLVPDTQYF. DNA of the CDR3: TGCAGCGCTAAACTAGTCCCAGATACGCAGTATTTT.

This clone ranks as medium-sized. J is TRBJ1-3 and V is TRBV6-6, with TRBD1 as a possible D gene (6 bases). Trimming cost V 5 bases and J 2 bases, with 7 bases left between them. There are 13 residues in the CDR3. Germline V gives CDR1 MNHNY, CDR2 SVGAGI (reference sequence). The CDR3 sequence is CASSAGAGNTIYF. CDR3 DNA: TGTGCCAGCAGTGCAGGGGCTGGAAACACCATATATTTT.

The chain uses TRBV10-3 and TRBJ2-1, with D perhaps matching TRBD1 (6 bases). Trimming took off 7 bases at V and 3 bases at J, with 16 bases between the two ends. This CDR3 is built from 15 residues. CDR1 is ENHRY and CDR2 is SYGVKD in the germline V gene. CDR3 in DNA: TGTGCCATCATGGGCGAGACAGGCCTCTACAATGAGCAGTTCTTC. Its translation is CAIMGETGLYNEQFF.

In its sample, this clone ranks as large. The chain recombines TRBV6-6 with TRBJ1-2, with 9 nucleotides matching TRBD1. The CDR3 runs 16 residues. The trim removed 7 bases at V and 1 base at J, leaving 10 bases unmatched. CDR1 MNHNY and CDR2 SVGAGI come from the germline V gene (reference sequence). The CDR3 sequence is CASTRQGGTFNYGYTF. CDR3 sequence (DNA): TGTGCCAGCACCCGACAGGGGGGAACTTTTAACTATGGCTACACCTTC.

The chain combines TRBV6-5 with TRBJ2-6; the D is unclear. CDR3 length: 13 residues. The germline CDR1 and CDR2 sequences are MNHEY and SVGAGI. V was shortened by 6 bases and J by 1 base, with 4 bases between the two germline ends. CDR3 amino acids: CASRPSGANVLTF. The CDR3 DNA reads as TGTGCCAGCAGGCCTTCTGGGGCCAACGTCCTGACTTTC.

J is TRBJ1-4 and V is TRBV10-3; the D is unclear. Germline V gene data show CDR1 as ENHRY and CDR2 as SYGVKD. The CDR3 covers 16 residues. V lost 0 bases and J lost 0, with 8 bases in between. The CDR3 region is CAISESYLSTNEKLFF. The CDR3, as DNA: TGTGCCATCAGTGAGTCTTACTTATCAACTAATGAAAAACTGTTTTTT.

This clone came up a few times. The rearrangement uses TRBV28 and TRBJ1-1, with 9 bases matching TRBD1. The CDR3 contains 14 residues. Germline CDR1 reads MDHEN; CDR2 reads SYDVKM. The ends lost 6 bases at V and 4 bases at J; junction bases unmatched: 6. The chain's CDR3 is CASSPGTGPTEAFF. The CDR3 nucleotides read TGTGCCAGCAGCCCCGGGACAGGGCCCACTGAAGCTTTCTTT.

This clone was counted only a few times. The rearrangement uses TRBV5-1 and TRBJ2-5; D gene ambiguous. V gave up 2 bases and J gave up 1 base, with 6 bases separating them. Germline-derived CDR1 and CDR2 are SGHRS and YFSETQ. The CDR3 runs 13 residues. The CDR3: CASSLGPQETQYF. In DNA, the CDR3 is TGCGCCAGCAGCTTAGGACCCCAAGAGACCCAGTACTTC.

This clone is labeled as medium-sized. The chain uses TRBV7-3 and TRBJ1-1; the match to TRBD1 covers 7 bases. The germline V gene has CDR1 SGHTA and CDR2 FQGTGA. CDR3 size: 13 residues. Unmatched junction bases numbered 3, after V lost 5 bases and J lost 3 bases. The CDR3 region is CASSRGRDTEAFF. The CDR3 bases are TGTGCCAGCAGCAGGGGGCGAGACACTGAAGCTTTCTTT.

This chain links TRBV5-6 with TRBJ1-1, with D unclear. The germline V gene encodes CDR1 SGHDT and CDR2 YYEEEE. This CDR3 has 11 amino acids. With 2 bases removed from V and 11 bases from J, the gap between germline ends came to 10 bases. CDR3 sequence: CASSFLTWAFF. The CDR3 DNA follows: TGTGCCAGCAGCTTCCTCACGTGGGCTTTCTTT.

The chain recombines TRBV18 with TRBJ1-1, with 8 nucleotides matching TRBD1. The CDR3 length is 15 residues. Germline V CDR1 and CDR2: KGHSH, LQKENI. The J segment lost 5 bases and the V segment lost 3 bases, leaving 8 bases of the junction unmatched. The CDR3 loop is CASSPIGQGETEAFF. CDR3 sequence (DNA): TGTGCCAGCTCACCCATAGGACAGGGTGAAACTGAAGCTTTCTTT.

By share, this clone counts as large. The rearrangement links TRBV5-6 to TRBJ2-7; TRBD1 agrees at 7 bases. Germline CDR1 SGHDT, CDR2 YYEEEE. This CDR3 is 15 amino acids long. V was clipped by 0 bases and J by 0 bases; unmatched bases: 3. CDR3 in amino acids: CASSLVGQSSYEQYF. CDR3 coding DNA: TGTGCCAGCAGCTTGGTGGGACAGAGCTCCTACGAGCAGTACTTC.